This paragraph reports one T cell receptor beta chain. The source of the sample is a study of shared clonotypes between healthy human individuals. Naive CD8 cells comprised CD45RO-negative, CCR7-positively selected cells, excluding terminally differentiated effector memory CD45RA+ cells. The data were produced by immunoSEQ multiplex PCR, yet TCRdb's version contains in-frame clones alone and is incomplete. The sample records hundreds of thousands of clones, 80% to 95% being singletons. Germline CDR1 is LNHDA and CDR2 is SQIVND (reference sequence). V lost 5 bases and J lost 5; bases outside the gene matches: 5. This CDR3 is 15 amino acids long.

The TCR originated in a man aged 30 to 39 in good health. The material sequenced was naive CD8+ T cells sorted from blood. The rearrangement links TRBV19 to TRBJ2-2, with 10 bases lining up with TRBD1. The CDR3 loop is CASSAWTGGTGELFF. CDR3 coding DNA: TGTGCCAGTAGTGCCTGGACAGGGGGGACCGGGGAGCTGTTTTTT.